Following are 2 T cell receptor beta chains from one sample sequenced in a study of T cell clonality in common variable immunodeficiency. Assay used: immunoSEQ multiplex PCR; TCRdb lists only in-frame clones, some missing. The sample shows approximately 52,000 clones, no singletons; the ten largest hold about 3.7%. Sequenced: peripheral blood mononuclear cells. The receptor set was obtained from a person between 18 and 75 years old in good health.

This clone was detected a few times. Read coverage stops 3 residues before the CDR3 terminus; the germline J gene supplies the remainder. The chain couples TRBV5-6 to TRBJ1-6; no reliable D call. In germline, CDR1 is SGHDT, CDR2 YYEEEE. The CDR3 has 15 amino acids. The covered CDR3 bases are TGTGCCAGCAGCTACGGACTAGCGGGAAAAGAGACC. Encoded protein: CASSYGLAGKET. In full, the CDR3 is CASSYGLAGKETLHF.

In this sample, this clone turned up many times. Read data end 3 residues before the CDR3 end; the end is taken from the germline J gene. The rearrangement links TRBV5-4 to TRBJ2-1; D is unresolved. Germline V gives CDR1 SGHNT, CDR2 YYREEE (reference sequence). Trimming pared 0 bases from V and 9 bases from J, leaving 7 bases between. This CDR3 has 12 residues. The DNA read from the CDR3 is TGTGCCAGCAGCTTGGCCTCGGGTGAG. Its protein is CASSLASGE. The CDR3 in its entirety is CASSLASGEQFF.